This entry is about one T cell receptor beta chain. Germline V lookup: CDR1 LGHDT, CDR2 YNNKEL (reference sequence). V lost 4 bases, J lost 0 bases, and 12 bases stayed unmatched. The CDR3 has 17 residues. Method: immunoSEQ multiplex PCR; TCRdb's copy keeps in-frame clones and lacks some. The sample lists fewer than 500,000 clones, 80% to 90% occurring once. The data originate from a study of blood T cell repertoires in COVID-19. Participants' own reports of clinical history determined their cohort assignment. The receptor comes from a man younger than 40 who had recovered from COVID-19. The chain is built from TRBV3-1 (or the pseudogene TRBV3-2) and TRBJ2-7; 7 nucleotides line up with TRBD2. The sample consisted of PBMCs or T cells enriched from blood (not recorded which). CDR3 DNA sequence: TGTGCCAGCAGCCCGAGTCCGAGCGGGGAGAGCTCCTACGAGCAGTACTTC. It is translated as CASSPSPSGESSYEQYF.